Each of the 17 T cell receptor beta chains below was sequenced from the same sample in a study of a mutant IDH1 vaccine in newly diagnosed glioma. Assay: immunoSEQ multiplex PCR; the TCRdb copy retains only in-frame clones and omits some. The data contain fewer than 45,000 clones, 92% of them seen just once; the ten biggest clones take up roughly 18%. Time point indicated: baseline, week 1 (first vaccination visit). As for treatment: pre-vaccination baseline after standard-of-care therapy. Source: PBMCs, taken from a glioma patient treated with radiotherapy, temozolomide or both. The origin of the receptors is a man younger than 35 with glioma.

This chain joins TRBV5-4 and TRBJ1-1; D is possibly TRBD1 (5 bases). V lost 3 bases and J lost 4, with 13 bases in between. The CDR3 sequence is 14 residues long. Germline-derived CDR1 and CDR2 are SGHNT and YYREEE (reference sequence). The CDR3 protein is CASSSGDSSTEAFF. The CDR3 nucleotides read TGTGCCAGCAGCTCGGGCGACAGTAGCACTGAAGCTTTCTTT. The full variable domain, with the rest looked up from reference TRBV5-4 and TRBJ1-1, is ETGVTQSPTHLIKTRGQQVTLRCSSQSGHNTVSWYQQALGQGPQFIFQYYREEENGRGNFPPRFSGLQFPNYSSELNVNALELDDSALYLCASSSGDSSTEAFFGQGTRLTVV.

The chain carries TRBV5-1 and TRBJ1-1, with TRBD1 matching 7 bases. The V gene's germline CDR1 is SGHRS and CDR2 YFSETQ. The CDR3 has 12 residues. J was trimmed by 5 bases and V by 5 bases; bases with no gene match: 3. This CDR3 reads CASRTGNTEAFF. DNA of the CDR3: TGCGCCAGCAGGACAGGGAATACTGAAGCTTTCTTT.

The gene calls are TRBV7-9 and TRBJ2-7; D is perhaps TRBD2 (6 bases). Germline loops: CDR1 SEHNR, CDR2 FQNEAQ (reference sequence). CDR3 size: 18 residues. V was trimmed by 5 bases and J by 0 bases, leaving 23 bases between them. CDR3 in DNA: TGTGCCAGCAGCCATCGAGAAAGGGACTTGGGGTACTCCTACGAGCAGTACTTC. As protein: CASSHRERDLGYSYEQYF. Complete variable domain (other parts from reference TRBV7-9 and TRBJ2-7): DTGVSQNPRHKITKRGQNVTFRCDPISEHNRLYWYRQTLGQGPEFLTYFQNEAQLEKSRLLSDRFSAERPKGSFSTLEIQRTEQGDSAMYLCASSHRERDLGYSYEQYFGPGTRLTVT.

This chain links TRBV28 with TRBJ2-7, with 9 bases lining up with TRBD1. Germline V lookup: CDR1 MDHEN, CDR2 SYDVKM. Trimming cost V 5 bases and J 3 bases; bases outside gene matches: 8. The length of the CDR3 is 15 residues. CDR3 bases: TGTGCCAGCAGTAATCCGGGACAGGGTATCTACGAGCAGTACTTC. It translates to CASSNPGQGIYEQYF.

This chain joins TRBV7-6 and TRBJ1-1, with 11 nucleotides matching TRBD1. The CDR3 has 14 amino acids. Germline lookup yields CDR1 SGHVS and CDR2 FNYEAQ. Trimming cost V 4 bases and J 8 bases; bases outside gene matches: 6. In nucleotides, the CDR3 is TGTGCCAGCAGCTCCGGGACAGGGGGTCGGGAAGCTTTCTTT. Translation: CASSSGTGGREAFF. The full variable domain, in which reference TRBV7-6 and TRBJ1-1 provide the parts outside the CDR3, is GAGVSQSPRYKVTKRGQDVALRCDPISGHVSLYWYRQALGQGPEFLTYFNYEAQQDKSGLPNDRFSAERPEGSISTLTIQRTEQRDSAMYRCASSSGTGGREAFFGQGTRLTVV.

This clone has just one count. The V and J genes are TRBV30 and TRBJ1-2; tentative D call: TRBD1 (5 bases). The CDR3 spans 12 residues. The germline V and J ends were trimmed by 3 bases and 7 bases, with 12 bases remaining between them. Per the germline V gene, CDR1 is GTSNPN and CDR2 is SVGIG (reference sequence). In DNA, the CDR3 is TGTGCCTGGAGGGGGCCACCAAGTGGCTACACCTTC. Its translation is CAWRGPPSGYTF.

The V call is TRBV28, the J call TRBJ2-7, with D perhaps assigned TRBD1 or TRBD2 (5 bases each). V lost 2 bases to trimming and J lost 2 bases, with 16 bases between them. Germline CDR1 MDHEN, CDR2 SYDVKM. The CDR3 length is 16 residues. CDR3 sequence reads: CASSLRGPTAPYEQYF. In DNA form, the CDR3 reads TGTGCCAGCAGTTTAAGGGGACCGACAGCCCCCTACGAGCAGTACTTC.

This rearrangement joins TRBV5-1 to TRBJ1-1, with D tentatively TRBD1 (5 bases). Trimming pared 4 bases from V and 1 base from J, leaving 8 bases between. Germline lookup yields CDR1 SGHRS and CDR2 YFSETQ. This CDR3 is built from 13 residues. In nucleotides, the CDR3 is TGCGCCAGCAGCCACGGGACGAACACTGAAGCTTTCTTT. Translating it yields CASSHGTNTEAFF.

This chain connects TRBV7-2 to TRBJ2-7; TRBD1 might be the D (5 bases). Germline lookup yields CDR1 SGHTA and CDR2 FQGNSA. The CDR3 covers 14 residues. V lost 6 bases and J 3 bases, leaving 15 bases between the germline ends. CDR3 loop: CASRSSRVLYEQYF. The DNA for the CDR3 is TGTGCCAGCAGATCGAGCAGGGTCCTCTACGAGCAGTACTTC.

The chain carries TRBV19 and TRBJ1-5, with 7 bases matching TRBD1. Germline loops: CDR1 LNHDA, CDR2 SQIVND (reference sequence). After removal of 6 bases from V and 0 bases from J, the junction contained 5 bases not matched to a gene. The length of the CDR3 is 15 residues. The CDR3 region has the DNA TGTGCCAGTAGACCGGGACAGAATAGCAATCAGCCCCAGCATTTT. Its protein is CASRPGQNSNQPQHF.

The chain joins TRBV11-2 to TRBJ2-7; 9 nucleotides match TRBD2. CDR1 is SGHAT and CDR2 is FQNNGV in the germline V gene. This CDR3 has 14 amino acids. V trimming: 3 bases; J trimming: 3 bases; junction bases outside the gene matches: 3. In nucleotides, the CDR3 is TGTGCCAGCAGCTTGGCGGGAGGGGGCTACGAGCAGTACTTC. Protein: CASSLAGGGYEQYF.

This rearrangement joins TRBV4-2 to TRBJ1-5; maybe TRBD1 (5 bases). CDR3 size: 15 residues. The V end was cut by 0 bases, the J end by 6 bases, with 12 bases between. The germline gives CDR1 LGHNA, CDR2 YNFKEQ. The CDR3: CASSQEPSGVQPQHF. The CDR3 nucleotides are TGTGCCAGCAGCCAAGAGCCTTCGGGGGTTCAGCCCCAGCATTTT.

CDR3 in amino acids: CASSVVGTDTQYF. The CDR3 nucleotides read TGTGCCAGCAGCGTGGTGGGCACAGATACGCAGTATTTT. V gene TRBV9 combines with J gene TRBJ2-3; D not resolved. Germline V gives CDR1 SGDLS, CDR2 YYNGEE. Trimming stripped 2 bases from V and 1 base from J, with 5 bases between. The CDR3 covers 13 residues.

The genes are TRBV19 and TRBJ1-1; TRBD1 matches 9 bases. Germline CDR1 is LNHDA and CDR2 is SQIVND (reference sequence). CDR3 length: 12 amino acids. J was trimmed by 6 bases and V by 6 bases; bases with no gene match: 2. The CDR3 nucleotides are TGTGCCAGTAGACAGGGGGCAGCTGAAGCTTTCTTT. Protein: CASRQGAAEAFF.

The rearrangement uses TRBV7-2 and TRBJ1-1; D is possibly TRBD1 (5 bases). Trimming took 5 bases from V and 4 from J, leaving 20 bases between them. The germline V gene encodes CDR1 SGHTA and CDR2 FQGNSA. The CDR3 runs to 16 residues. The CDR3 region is CASSATPTTGGTEAFF. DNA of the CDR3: TGTGCCAGCAGCGCCACCCCCACCACAGGTGGCACTGAAGCTTTCTTT.

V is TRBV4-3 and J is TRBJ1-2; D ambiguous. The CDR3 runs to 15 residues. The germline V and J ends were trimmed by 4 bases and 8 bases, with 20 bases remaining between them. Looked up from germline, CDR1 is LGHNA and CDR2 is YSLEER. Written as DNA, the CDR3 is TGCGCCAGCAGCCCGGACGGGAAGTTCCCCTCCGGCTACACCTTC. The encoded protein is CASSPDGKFPSGYTF.

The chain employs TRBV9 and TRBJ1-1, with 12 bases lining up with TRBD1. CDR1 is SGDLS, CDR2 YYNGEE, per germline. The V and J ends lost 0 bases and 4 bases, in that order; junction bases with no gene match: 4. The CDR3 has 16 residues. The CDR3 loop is CASSVEGQGAVTEAFF. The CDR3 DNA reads TGTGCCAGCAGCGTAGAGGGACAGGGGGCAGTCACTGAAGCTTTCTTT.